These 16 T cell receptor beta chains were sequenced from one sample in a study of T cell responses to AZD1222 COVID-19 vaccine. Produced via immunoSEQ multiplex PCR; TCRdb's table is partial and in-frame only. The sample lists about 140,000 clones; around 88% were seen once. Specimen: peripheral blood, collected on day 0 of AZD1222 vaccination. The origin of the receptors is an adult in good health.

In this sample, this clone turned up a few times. The chain is built from TRBV5-1 and TRBJ2-5, with a tentative D call TRBD2 (6 bases). This CDR3 has 15 amino acids. The germline V gene encodes CDR1 SGHRS and CDR2 YFSETQ. V was clipped by 2 bases and J by 4 bases, with 15 bases between them. The CDR3 region has the DNA TGCGCCAGCAGCTTTGGAGGGGCCGGGGGAGAGACCCAGTACTTC. This codes for CASSFGGAGGETQYF.

The chain employs TRBV30 and TRBJ1-1; TRBD1 is a possible D gene (6 bases). V was shortened by 3 bases and J by 1 base, with 9 bases between the two germline ends. In germline, CDR1 is GTSNPN, CDR2 SVGIG (reference sequence). There are 13 residues in the CDR3. CDR3 sequence: CAWSEGQNTEAFF. Written as DNA, the CDR3 is TGTGCCTGGAGCGAGGGACAGAACACTGAAGCTTTCTTT.

This clone was seen a few times. The genes are TRBV14 and TRBJ1-1, with a tentative D call TRBD1 (5 bases). Germline loops: CDR1 SGHDN, CDR2 FVKESK. The CDR3 length is 14 residues. The V gene lost 0 bases and the J gene lost 6 bases, with 11 bases spanning the gap. CDR3 protein: CASSQEARAAEAFF. The CDR3 nucleotides are TGTGCCAGCAGCCAAGAGGCCAGGGCGGCTGAAGCTTTCTTT. Full variable domain (remainder filled in from reference TRBV14 and TRBJ1-1): EAGVTQFPSHSVIEKGQTVTLRCDPISGHDNLYWYRRVMGKEIKFLLHFVKESKQDESGMPNNRFLAERTGGTYSTLKVQPAELEDSGVYFCASSQEARAAEAFFGQGTRLTVV.

In this sample, this clone turned up once. The chain has TRBV27 and TRBJ2-5; D is perhaps TRBD1 (6 bases). Between the trimmed V and J ends, which lost 4 bases and 0 bases, there was a span of 15 bases. Germline V gene sequence: CDR1 MNHEY, CDR2 SMNVEV (reference sequence). This CDR3 contains 16 residues. CDR3 nucleotides: TGTGCCAGCAGTTGGGACCCCAGGGGAAACCAAGAGACCCAGTACTTC. The encoded protein is CASSWDPRGNQETQYF.

A single count supports this clone. The V and J genes are TRBV1 and TRBJ2-5; the table's D call, TRBD2, has no DNA check behind it. TRBV1 represents a pseudogene. The CDR3 loop spans 16 amino acids. The CDR3 bases are TGCACCAGCAGCCAAGTTGTAGCGGGATTTAGAGAGACCCAGTACTTC. It yields the protein CTSSQVVAGFRETQYF.

J is TRBJ2-3 and V is TRBV20-1; unclear D gene. CDR3 length: 11 residues. The V gene's germline CDR1 is DFQATT and CDR2 SNEGSKA (reference sequence). V gave up 6 bases and J gave up 6 bases, with 10 bases separating them. Here the CDR3 DNA reads TGCAGTGCGAATGAAGGGGATACGCAGTATTTT. It codes for CSANEGDTQYF.

The chain links TRBV28 to TRBJ2-3; D tentatively reads TRBD1 or TRBD2 (5 bases each). Germline CDR1 and CDR2: MDHEN and SYDVKM. CDR3 length equals 15 residues. V was trimmed by 8 bases and J by 3 bases, leaving 18 bases between them. The DNA of the CDR3 is TGTGCCAGCTGTTACTCTGGGGGTGGGACAGATACGCAGTATTTT. The encoded protein is CASCYSGGGTDTQYF.

In this sample, this clone turned up once. This chain connects TRBV7-9 to TRBJ1-3; D call uncertain. This CDR3 comprises 15 residues. Germline V CDR1 and CDR2: SEHNR, FQNEAQ (reference sequence). V lost 5 bases and J 3 bases, leaving 14 bases between the germline ends. This CDR3 is CASSPLSRHGNTIYF. For the CDR3, the DNA is TGTGCCAGCAGCCCCTTGTCGCGGCATGGAAACACCATATATTTT. Supplemented by reference TRBV7-9 and TRBJ1-3, the full variable domain reads DTGVSQNPRHKITKRGQNVTFRCDPISEHNRLYWYRQTLGQGPEFLTYFQNEAQLEKSRLLSDRFSAERPKGSFSTLEIQRTEQGDSAMYLCASSPLSRHGNTIYFGEGSWLTVV.

This sequence joins TRBV12-3 or TRBV12-4 and TRBJ1-2, with 7 bases that match TRBD1. This CDR3 region has 13 residues. V lost 4 bases and J lost 6; bases outside the gene matches: 5. CDR3 loop: CASSWDRINGYTF. Here the CDR3 DNA reads TGTGCCAGCAGTTGGGACAGAATAAATGGCTACACCTTC.

The chain has TRBV9 and TRBJ2-2; D is perhaps TRBD2 (6 bases). Germline loops: CDR1 SGDLS, CDR2 YYNGEE. V lost 0 bases and J 5 bases, leaving 8 bases between the germline ends. The CDR3 sequence is 14 residues long. CDR3 loop: CASSVDGRTGELFF. The CDR3 DNA reads TGTGCCAGCAGCGTAGATGGGAGGACCGGGGAGCTGTTTTTT.

This clone appeared once. J is TRBJ1-2 and V is TRBV7-2, with D perhaps matching TRBD1 (5 bases). V lost 9 bases and J lost 5, with 19 bases in between. Per germline, CDR1 SGHTA and CDR2 FQGNSA. The CDR3 sequence is 14 residues long. The CDR3 DNA is TGTGCCAGTGACGGGACGGTGGCCCCTTATGGCTACACCTTC. It yields the protein CASDGTVAPYGYTF.

This clone was picked up a small number of times. The CDR3 bases are TGTGCCAGCAGCTTAGTCCTTGACCGAGGCGAGACCCAGTACTTC. Its protein is CASSLVLDRGETQYF. This chain connects TRBV7-2 to TRBJ2-5; D is unresolved. Trimming stripped 1 base from V and 5 bases from J, with 14 bases between. This CDR3 spans 15 amino acids. The germline V gene encodes CDR1 SGHTA and CDR2 FQGNSA.

The J gene is TRBJ2-5, the V gene TRBV5-1, with a weak D call TRBD2 (6 bases). V lost 0 bases, J lost 5 bases, and 14 bases lay in between. The V gene's germline CDR1 is SGHRS and CDR2 YFSETQ. There are 15 residues in the CDR3. CDR3 region: CASSLGASAEETQYF. The CDR3, as DNA: TGCGCCAGCAGCTTGGGGGCTAGCGCTGAGGAGACCCAGTACTTC.

Turning to this clone: The sample carries other DNA sequences with the same CDR3. The CDR3 reads CASSIVGGATEAFF. The CDR3 nucleotides are TGTGCCAGTAGTATCGTTGGGGGCGCAACTGAAGCTTTCTTT. V and J are TRBV19 and TRBJ1-1, with D perhaps matching TRBD1 (6 bases). The CDR3 is 14 amino acids. V was clipped by 3 bases and J by 5 bases, with 13 bases between them. Germline CDR1 reads LNHDA; CDR2 reads SQIVND (reference sequence).

The chain is built from TRBV4-1 and TRBJ2-1; D gene ambiguous. This CDR3 spans 13 amino acids. Germline V gene lookup returns CDR1 MGHRA and CDR2 YSYEKL. V was pared by 1 base and J by 15 bases, with 16 bases between. CDR3 amino acids: CASSQVLMVSWFF. The CDR3 DNA reads TGCGCCAGCAGCCAAGTATTAATGGTCTCCTGGTTCTTC.

V gene TRBV30 combines with J gene TRBJ1-3; a weak D match, TRBD1 (6 bases). This CDR3 contains 14 residues. CDR1 and CDR2 from the germline V gene are GTSNPN and SVGIG (reference sequence). The V end lost 0 bases, the J end lost 1 base, and 7 bases lay between the germline ends. This chain's CDR3 is CAWSVQGSGNTIYF. DNA of the CDR3: TGTGCCTGGAGTGTACAGGGTTCTGGAAACACCATATATTTT.